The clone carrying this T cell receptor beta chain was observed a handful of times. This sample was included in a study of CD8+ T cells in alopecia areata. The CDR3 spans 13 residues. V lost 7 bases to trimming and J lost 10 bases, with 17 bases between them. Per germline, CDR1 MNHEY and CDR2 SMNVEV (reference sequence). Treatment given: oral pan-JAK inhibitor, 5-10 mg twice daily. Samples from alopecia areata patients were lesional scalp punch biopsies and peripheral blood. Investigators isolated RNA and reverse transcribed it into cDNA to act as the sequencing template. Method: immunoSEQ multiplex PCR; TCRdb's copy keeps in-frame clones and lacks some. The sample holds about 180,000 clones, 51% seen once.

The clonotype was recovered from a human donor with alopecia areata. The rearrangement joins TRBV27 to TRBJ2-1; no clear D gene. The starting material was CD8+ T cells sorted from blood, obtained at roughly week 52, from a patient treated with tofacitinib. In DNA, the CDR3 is TGTGCCAGCACCGCCTACCCGAGCCGGGAGCAGTTCTTC. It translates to CASTAYPSREQFF.